This TCR beta chain was sequenced for a study of blood T cell repertoires in COVID-19. Study overall: The samples span acute and convalescent COVID-19 from the United States, Italy and Spain. Sample material is recorded as cDNA or gDNA derived from T cells, B-cell-depleted T cells, or PBMCs.

Seattle patients were enrolled while actively infected and followed longitudinally. Per the germline V gene, CDR1 is LGHDT and CDR2 is YNNKEL (reference sequence). The CDR3 covers 12 residues. Trimming took off 1 base at V and 12 bases at J, with 13 bases between the two ends. The assay was immunoSEQ multiplex PCR, and TCRdb's table has in-frame clones only and misses some. Of some 290,000 clones in the sample, more than 70% were seen once. V usage is TRBV3-1 (or the pseudogene TRBV3-2) and J usage is TRBJ2-7, with D unclear. This clonotype was sampled from a woman in her 30s with COVID-19, enrolled during active disease. The source material was peripheral blood. The CDR3 sequence: CASSQGRAMVYF. In DNA form, the CDR3 reads TGTGCCAGCAGCCAAGGAAGAGCGATGGTGTACTTC.